The rows below give T cell receptor beta chains drawn from one sample of a study of blood T cells in healthy people across ages. TCRdb fed the 5' RACE reads into MiXCR, producing one record per CDR3 protein. Of roughly 800,000 distinct CDR3 sequences in the sample, roughly 26% were seen once. The same sample was also studied in work on T cells of mothers and their children.

The sample taken for sequencing was blood. These receptors came from a boy between 10 and 17 years old in good health. Both conserved end residues are part of each CDR3. A D gene is named only where the DNA matches it firmly. Part of the rows lack a size; the others show once, few, many or a class for expanded clones.

size: NA
V: TRBV29-1
J: TRBJ2-5
D: TRBD2
DNA: TGCAGCGTTGACGGGGGGAAGAGAGGGACCCAGTACTTC
CDR3: CSVDGGKRGTQYF

size: NA
V: TRBV20-1
J: TRBJ1-1
D: NA
DNA: TGCAGTGCTAGAGGGGTCGAGGGGTCCACTGAAGCTTTCTTT
CDR3: CSARGVEGSTEAFF

size: NA
V: TRBV2
J: TRBJ1-2
D: TRBD1
DNA: TGTGCCAGCAGGCCGGGACAGGGTAATTTTGGCTACACCTTC
CDR3: CASRPGQGNFGYTF

size: NA
V: TRBV5-5
J: TRBJ2-5
D: TRBD1
DNA: TGTGCCAGCAGTAACGCTGACAGGGTGGAGACCCAGTACTTC
CDR3: CASSNADRVETQYF

size: NA
V: TRBV6-5
J: TRBJ2-6
D: NA
DNA: TGTGCCGGCAGTTTACAGGGGAGGACCTCTGGGGCCAACGTCCTGACTTTC
CDR3: CAGSLQGRTSGANVLTF

size: once
V: TRBV29-1
J: TRBJ2-5
D: TRBD2
DNA: TGCAGCGTCACTAGCGGATTATACCAAGAGACCCAGTACTTC
CDR3: CSVTSGLYQETQYF

size: few
V: TRBV4-3
J: TRBJ1-1
D: NA
DNA: TGCGCCAGCAGCCAAGTGGGGGGGACTGAAGCTTTCTTT
CDR3: CASSQVGGTEAFF

size: few
V: TRBV9
J: TRBJ2-1
D: TRBD2
DNA: TGTGCCAGCGCGGGGGGGCCGGGCAATGAGCAGTTCTTC
CDR3: CASAGGPGNEQFF

size: NA
V: TRBV15
J: TRBJ2-7
D: NA
DNA: TGTGCCACCAGCAGAGATAACAACTACGAGCAGTACTTC
CDR3: CATSRDNNYEQYF

size: few
V: TRBV5-1
J: TRBJ2-3
D: TRBD1
DNA: TGCGCCAGCAGCCGACTCCTCTGGGCAGGGGGCTACCCTAGCACAGATACGCAGTATTTT
CDR3: CASSRLLWAGGYPSTDTQYF

size: many
V: TRBV5-1
J: TRBJ2-3
D: TRBD2
DNA: TGCGCCAGCAGCTCTCAGCCAGCGGGGGGGCAAGATACGCAGTATTTT
CDR3: CASSSQPAGGQDTQYF

size: NA
V: TRBV20-1
J: TRBJ2-1
D: TRBD1
DNA: TGCAGTGCTAGAGATCCGAGGGACAGGGTGTACAATGAGCAGTTCTTC
CDR3: CSARDPRDRVYNEQFF

size: NA
V: TRBV9
J: TRBJ2-5
D: NA
DNA: TGTGCCAGCAGCGTAGCTGAAAGGGAGGGGGCCCAGTACTTC
CDR3: CASSVAEREGAQYF

size: NA
V: TRBV5-5
J: TRBJ2-2
D: NA
DNA: TGTGCCAGCAGCTTAACACCCTTACTGGACACCGGGGAGCTGTTTTTT
CDR3: CASSLTPLLDTGELFF

size: few
V: TRBV5-5
J: TRBJ1-2
D: NA
DNA: TGTGCCAGCAGCGTACTGACAGGACGACTTACGGGCCTTTATGGCTACACCTTC
CDR3: CASSVLTGRLTGLYGYTF

size: once
V: TRBV7-8
J: TRBJ1-2
D: NA
DNA: TGTGCCAGCAGCCCGGACGGGCCCTATGGCTACACCTTC
CDR3: CASSPDGPYGYTF

size: NA
V: TRBV11-2
J: TRBJ1-3
D: NA
DNA: TGTGCCAGCAGCTTGGACCTTTCCTCTGGAAACACCATATATTTT
CDR3: CASSLDLSSGNTIYF

size: NA
V: TRBV6-6
J: TRBJ1-3
D: NA
DNA: TGTGCCAGCAGTTACGTCGGTGTCGTCTCTGGAAACACCATATATTTT
CDR3: CASSYVGVVSGNTIYF

size: NA
V: TRBV28
J: TRBJ2-2
D: NA
DNA: TGTGCCAGTAGCCCTGGGGGGGCTCGCACCGGGGAGCTGTTTTTT
CDR3: CASSPGGARTGELFF

size: few
V: TRBV11-2
J: TRBJ2-6
D: TRBD2
DNA: TGTGCCAGCTTGGTACTAGCGCGTCTTGGGGCCAACGTCCTGACTTTC
CDR3: CASLVLARLGANVLTF

size: NA
V: TRBV7-9
J: TRBJ2-3
D: NA
DNA: TGTGCCAGCAGCTATCCAGAGAGAAGCAGCAATACGCAGTATTTT
CDR3: CASSYPERSSNTQYF

size: NA
V: TRBV2
J: TRBJ2-1
D: TRBD2
DNA: TGTGCCAGCACGGGGACTAGCGGGTTCTCCTACAATGAGCAGTTCTTC
CDR3: CASTGTSGFSYNEQFF

size: few
V: TRBV6-6
J: TRBJ1-1
D: TRBD1
DNA: TGTGCCAGCAGTTCCCCCGACAGGGGGAACACTGAAGCTTTCTTT
CDR3: CASSSPDRGNTEAFF

size: NA
V: TRBV5-1
J: TRBJ2-1
D: TRBD1
DNA: TGCGCCAGCAGCTTGATACAGGGGGCCTACAATGAGCAGTTCTTC
CDR3: CASSLIQGAYNEQFF

size: NA
V: TRBV4-1
J: TRBJ1-2
D: TRBD1
DNA: TGCGCCAGCAGCCAAGGCGGCATCAGGGGGAGGTCCCCCGTTAACTATGGCTACACCTTC
CDR3: CASSQGGIRGRSPVNYGYTF

size: few
V: TRBV6-5
J: TRBJ1-2
D: TRBD1
DNA: TGTGCCAGCAGCCGGGGACAGGGGGAAGGCTACACCTTC
CDR3: CASSRGQGEGYTF

size: NA
V: TRBV27
J: TRBJ1-2
D: TRBD1
DNA: TGTGCCAGCAGTTTTTCCGGGACAGGGGATGCTGGCTACACCTTC
CDR3: CASSFSGTGDAGYTF

size: NA
V: TRBV20-1
J: TRBJ2-7
D: TRBD2
DNA: TGCAGTGCTAGAGATCCTAGCGGGGGGGCCCTTGACGAGCAGTACTTC
CDR3: CSARDPSGGALDEQYF

size: NA
V: TRBV28
J: TRBJ2-1
D: NA
DNA: TGTGCCAGCAGTTTTCAAGGGAATGAGCAGTTCTTC
CDR3: CASSFQGNEQFF

size: NA
V: TRBV21-1
J: TRBJ1-4
D: NA
DNA: TGTGCCAGCAGCATCAGAAGGGGGCCCGGGACTAATGAAAAACTGTTTTTT
CDR3: CASSIRRGPGTNEKLFF

size: NA
V: TRBV29-1
J: TRBJ2-7
D: NA
DNA: TGCAGCGTTGATATAGGGGGAGAGCAGTACTTC
CDR3: CSVDIGGEQYF

size: NA
V: TRBV18
J: TRBJ2-5
D: NA
DNA: TGTGCCAGCTCACCACCGGCTAACCAAGAGACCCAGTACTTC
CDR3: CASSPPANQETQYF

size: NA
V: TRBV4-1
J: TRBJ2-1
D: TRBD2
DNA: TGCGCCAGCAGAAAGGAGGGGACTACCCCCTACAATGAGCAGTTCTTC
CDR3: CASRKEGTTPYNEQFF

size: NA
V: TRBV29-1
J: TRBJ2-5
D: TRBD2
DNA: TGCAGCGCCCAATCTAGCGGGGGATTCCAAGAGACCCAGTACTTC
CDR3: CSAQSSGGFQETQYF

size: few
V: TRBV12-3/TRBV12-4
J: TRBJ1-6
D: NA
DNA: TGTGCCAGCAGCCGCGGGGGGGGGTACTCACCCCTCCACTTT
CDR3: CASSRGGGYSPLHF

size: NA
V: TRBV20-1
J: TRBJ1-3
D: NA
DNA: TGCAGTGCTCTAAAGAACTCTGGAAACACCATATATTTT
CDR3: CSALKNSGNTIYF